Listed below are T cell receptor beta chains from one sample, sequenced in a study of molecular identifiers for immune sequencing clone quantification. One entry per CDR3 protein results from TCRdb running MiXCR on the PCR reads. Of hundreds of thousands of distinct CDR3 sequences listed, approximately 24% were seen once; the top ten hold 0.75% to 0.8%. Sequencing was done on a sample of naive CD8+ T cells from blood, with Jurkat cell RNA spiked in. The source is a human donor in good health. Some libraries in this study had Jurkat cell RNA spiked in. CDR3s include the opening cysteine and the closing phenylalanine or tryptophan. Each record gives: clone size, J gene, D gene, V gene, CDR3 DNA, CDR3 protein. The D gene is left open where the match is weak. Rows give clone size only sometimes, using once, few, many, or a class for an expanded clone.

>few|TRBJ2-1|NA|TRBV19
TGTGCCAGTAGTATAGGTTCCGGGCAGGAGGTTAGTGAGCAGTTCTTC
CASSIGSGQEVSEQFF
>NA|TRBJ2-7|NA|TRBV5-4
TGTGCCAGCAGCCCCGTTGTCGGCTACGAGCAGTACTTC
CASSPVVGYEQYF
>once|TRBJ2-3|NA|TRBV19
TGTGCCACCACCGACAACCTCGGCACAGATACGCAGTATTTT
CATTDNLGTDTQYF
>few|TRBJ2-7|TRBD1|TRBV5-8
TGTGCCAGCAGCAGAGGCCGGGACAGGGGGTCCTACGAGCAGTACTTC
CASSRGRDRGSYEQYF
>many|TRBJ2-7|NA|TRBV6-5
TGTGCCAGCAGTTATGAGGCTAGCGAAGCCTACGAGCAGTACTTC
CASSYEASEAYEQYF
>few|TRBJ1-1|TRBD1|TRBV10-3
TGTGCCATCAGTGATTTTGAACAGGGGGTTGGTGGTGAAGCTTTCTTT
CAISDFEQGVGGEAFF
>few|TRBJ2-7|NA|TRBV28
TGTGCCAGCAGTCCCACCCCTTCCGAGCAGTACTTC
CASSPTPSEQYF
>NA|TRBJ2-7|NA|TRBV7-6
TGTGCCAGCAGCCCCCCCTTGGGTCCTCCCTACGAGCAGTGCTTC
CASSPPLGPPYEQCF
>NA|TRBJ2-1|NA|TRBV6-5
TGTGCCAGCTGGGGGGGGGCCCATGAGCAGTTCTTC
CASWGGAHEQFF
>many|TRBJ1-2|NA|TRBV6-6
TGTGCCAGCAGTTACTCGATGCAGAGCTTCGAGAACTATGGCTACACCTTC
CASSYSMQSFENYGYTF
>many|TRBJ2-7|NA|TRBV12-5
TGTGCTAGTGGTTTGTCCTACTACGAGCAGTACTTC
CASGLSYYEQYF
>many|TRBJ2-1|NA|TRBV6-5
TGTGCCAGCAGTTACTCGATTTCGACGGGGGCGATGATCTTC
CASSYSISTGAMIF
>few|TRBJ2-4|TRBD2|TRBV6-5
TGTGCCAGCAGTCCAGGGACTAGCGGGAACATTCAGTACTTC
CASSPGTSGNIQYF
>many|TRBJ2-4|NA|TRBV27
TGTGCCAGCAGTCCACCTCTACAGGGTGGTCTAGCCAAAAACATTCAGTACTTC
CASSPPLQGGLAKNIQYF
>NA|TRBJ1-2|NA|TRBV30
TGTGCCTGGAGTGCCACCCCGGGGAGTGGGTATGGCTACACCTTC
CAWSATPGSGYGYTF
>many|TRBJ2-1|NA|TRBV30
TGTGCCCAAAGGGCTACTAACCACAATGAGCAGTTCTTC
CAQRATNHNEQFF
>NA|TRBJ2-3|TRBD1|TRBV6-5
TGTGCCAGCAGTGACTTGACAGGGGTTCCGCCAGATACGCAGTATTTT
CASSDLTGVPPDTQYF
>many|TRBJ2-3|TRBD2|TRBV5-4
TGTGCCAGCAGCCCTCCGACTAGCGGGGGTGGTACGCAGTATTTT
CASSPPTSGGGTQYF
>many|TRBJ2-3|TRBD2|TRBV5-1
TGCGCCAGCAGCTTGTATGTAGTGGGAGGGCCAGATACGCAGTATTTT
CASSLYVVGGPDTQYF
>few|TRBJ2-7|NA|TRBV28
TGTGCCAGCAGGGAGGTGGGGGAACCCGGCTCCTACGAGCAGTACTTC
CASREVGEPGSYEQYF
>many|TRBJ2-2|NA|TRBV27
TGTGCCAGCAGGAGATACGCGAACACCGGGGAGCTGTTTTTT
CASRRYANTGELFF
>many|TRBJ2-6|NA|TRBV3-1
TGTGCCAGCAGCGGAATGGGCAGGGGGGGTCCCTCTGGGGCCAACGTCCTGACTTTC
CASSGMGRGGPSGANVLTF
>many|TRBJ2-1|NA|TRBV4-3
TGCGCCAGCAGCCAAGACGGGCTAGCCGCGACCACCGAGCAGTTCTTC
CASSQDGLAATTEQFF
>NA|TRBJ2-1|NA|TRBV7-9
TGTGCCAGCAGCCGGGCAACGGATCACAATGAGCAGTTCTTC
CASSRATDHNEQFF
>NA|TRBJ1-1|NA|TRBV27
TGTGCCAGCAGTTCCCGGGGGGGTTTGGCAGCTTTCTTT
CASSSRGGLAAFF
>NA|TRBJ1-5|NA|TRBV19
TGTGCCAGTGGCGGGAACCTCGGTCAGCCCCAGCATTTT
CASGGNLGQPQHF
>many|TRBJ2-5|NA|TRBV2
TGTGCCAGCACCCGGGCCCCGGGGAAGACCCAGTACTTC
CASTRAPGKTQYF
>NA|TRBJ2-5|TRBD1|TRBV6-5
TGTGCCACCGGGACAGCCGAGACCCAGTACTTC
CATGTAETQYF
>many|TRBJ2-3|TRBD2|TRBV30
TGTGCCTGGACTCTAGCGGGAGGATTCACAGATACGCAGTATTTT
CAWTLAGGFTDTQYF
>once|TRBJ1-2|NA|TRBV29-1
TGCGGCGTTGAAGAGGTGGAAGGCTACACCTTC
CGVEEVEGYTF
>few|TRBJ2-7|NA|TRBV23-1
TGCGCCAGCAATAACTTTCGGGGATGCTCCTACGAGCAGTACTTC
CASNNFRGCSYEQYF